This T cell receptor beta chain was profiled in a study of T cell changes during pregnancy in multiple sclerosis. Produced via immunoSEQ multiplex PCR; TCRdb's table is partial and in-frame only. The data contain fewer than 140,000 clones, about 89% of them singletons. Unmatched junction bases numbered 4, after V lost 2 bases and J lost 3 bases. The CDR3 contains 15 residues. Germline lookup yields CDR1 SGHTA and CDR2 FQGTGA. The receptor's source is a female donor with multiple sclerosis, enrolled in a pregnancy study. The chain couples TRBV7-3 to TRBJ2-3; TRBD2 agrees at 8 bases. The specimen was peripheral blood, collected before pregnancy. The CDR3 DNA reads as TGTGCCAGCAGCTTATATAGCGGGACGACAGATACGCAGTATTTT. It codes for CASSLYSGTTDTQYF.